The present T cell receptor (beta chain) was sequenced within a study of blood T cell repertoires in COVID-19. About the research overall: Samples taken during acute and convalescent COVID-19 were collected in the United States, Italy and Spain.

Per germline, CDR1 SGHTA and CDR2 FQGTGA. The V end lost 7 bases, the J end lost 2 bases, and 4 bases lay between the germline ends. CDR3 length: 11 amino acids. Measured with immunoSEQ multiplex PCR; TCRdb has only the in-frame clones, and not every one. The sample has 250,000 to 300,000 clones; 90% are singletons. The sequenced sample was PBMCs or T cells enriched from blood (not recorded which). The rearrangement uses TRBV7-3 and TRBJ2-3; D is uncertain. This sequence was found in a woman aged 25 to 39 who had recovered from COVID-19. The CDR3 DNA follows: TGTGCCAGCACCTCCACAGATACGCAGTATTTT. It codes for CASTSTDTQYF.